These T cell receptor beta chains were read from a single sample in a study of untreated major depressive disorder. The table came from immunoSEQ multiplex PCR; TCRdb's copy has only in-frame clones and leaves some out. The sample consists of more than 20,000 clones, roughly 91% of them appearing once. The sample consisted of CD4+ T cells from PBMCs. Every receptor here comes from a man younger than 45 in good health. The CDR3 runs from the conserved cysteine through the conserved F or W. Fields, in order: J gene, V gene, D gene, clone size, CDR3 DNA, CDR3 protein. The D gene is left open where the match is weak. Only some rows state a clone size, as once, few, many or a class for expanded clones.

>TRBJ2-2|TRBV7-2|.|.
TGTGCCAGCAGCTTCATTCGAGTTGGCGGGGAGCTGTTTTTT
CASSFIRVGGELFF
>TRBJ2-1|TRBV11-2|TRBD2|.
TGTGCCAGCAGCCCTATGAGCGGGAAGATCAATGAGCAGTTCTTC
CASSPMSGKINEQFF
>TRBJ2-5|TRBV30|.|once
TGTGCCTGGAGTGTTAGGCAGCCGCAAGAGACCCAGTACTTC
CAWSVRQPQETQYF
>TRBJ1-3|TRBV30|.|.
TGTGCCTGGACACCAGGGTTAGGTGGAAACACCATATATTTT
CAWTPGLGGNTIYF
>TRBJ2-1|TRBV5-1|TRBD2|.
TGCGCCAGCAGCTTGCGCCGGACTAGCGGGAGTTCGATTGAGCAGTTCTTC
CASSLRRTSGSSIEQFF
>TRBJ2-5|TRBV5-1|TRBD2|.
TGCGCCAGCAGCTCGGGACTAGTGGAAGAGACCCAGTACTTC
CASSSGLVEETQYF
>TRBJ2-1|TRBV15|TRBD2|.
TGTGCCACCAGCCATAAGGGACTAGGGTACAATGAGCAGTTCTTC
CATSHKGLGYNEQFF
>TRBJ2-3|TRBV2|.|.
TGTGCCAGCAGTGATACCTTTTCAATGGATACGCAGTATTTT
CASSDTFSMDTQYF
>TRBJ2-3|TRBV19|.|.
TGTGCCAGTAGTACTTCGGCAGGGGAGGCGCAGTATTTT
CASSTSAGEAQYF
>TRBJ2-2|TRBV7-6|.|.
TGTGCCAGCCCCGTAGGTGAAAAGGGCGCAAACACCGGGGAGCTGTTTTTT
CASPVGEKGANTGELFF
>TRBJ2-5|TRBV27|.|.
TGTGCCAGCAGTGTCCGGGACATAGAGACCCAGTACTTC
CASSVRDIETQYF